Listed below are T cell receptor beta chains from one sample, sequenced in a study of cytomegalovirus exposure and HLA in healthy donors. Clones were sequenced by immunoSEQ multiplex PCR, and TCRdb holds only the in-frame ones, with some missing. The top ten clones hold about 3.8% of a sample with 150,000 to 200,000 clones, 81% of them seen once. Material for sequencing was PBMCs. The receptors come from a man in his fifties or sixties in good health and CMV-seronegative. The CDR3 runs from the conserved cysteine through the conserved F or W. A D gene is named only where the DNA matches it firmly. The size of a clone is reported for some rows only, either as once, few or many, or as a class for expanded clones.

.	TRBJ2-7	TRBV11-2	.	CASSLDPGSYEQYF	TGTGCCAGCAGCTTAGATCCAGGATCCTACGAGCAGTACTTC
.	TRBJ1-6	TRBV27	once	CASSKLAGSLHF	TGTGCCAGCAGCAAATTAGCGGGTTCCCTCCACTTT
.	TRBJ2-3	TRBV4-3	.	CASSLQGADTQYF	TGCGCCAGCAGCCTACAGGGCGCAGATACGCAGTATTTT
.	TRBJ2-4	TRBV7-9	.	CASSSSSQGGNIQYF	TGTGCCAGCAGCTCCAGCTCGCAGGGAGGAAACATTCAGTACTTC
.	TRBJ1-4	TRBV25-1	.	CASSANNAEKLFF	TGTGCCAGCAGTGCGAACAACGCTGAAAAACTGTTTTTT
.	TRBJ1-1	TRBV7-2	.	CASSSNSEAFF	TGTGCCAGCAGCTCGAACTCTGAAGCTTTCTTT
.	TRBJ2-3	TRBV5-6	.	CASSFPPRDTQYF	TGTGCCAGCAGCTTCCCCCCTCGGGATACGCAGTATTTT
TRBD1	TRBJ1-2	TRBV27	.	CASTQTGAYGYTF	TGTGCCAGCACCCAGACAGGGGCCTATGGCTACACCTTC
TRBD1	TRBJ2-7	TRBV19	.	CASRRGQSISYEQYF	TGTGCCAGTAGAAGGGGACAGTCGATCTCCTACGAGCAGTACTTC
.	TRBJ1-1	TRBV19	.	CASSIDRVAGEAFF	TGTGCCAGTAGTATAGATCGAGTGGCAGGGGAGGCTTTCTTT
.	TRBJ2-1	TRBV6-5	.	CASSYSIAYNEQFF	TGTGCCAGCAGTTACTCGATCGCGTACAATGAGCAGTTCTTC
.	TRBJ2-7	TRBV27	.	CASSSTGSSSYEQYF	TGTGCCAGCAGCTCGACAGGTTCTAGCTCCTACGAGCAGTACTTC
TRBD2	TRBJ2-2	TRBV5-1	once	CASSMTSGGNTGELFF	TGCGCCAGCAGCATGACTAGCGGGGGGAACACCGGGGAGCTGTTTTTT
TRBD2	TRBJ2-1	TRBV9	.	CASSPTSGNNEQFF	TGTGCCAGCAGCCCGACTAGCGGAAACAATGAGCAGTTCTTC
.	TRBJ2-2	TRBV18	.	CASSPSAITANTGELFF	TGTGCCAGCTCACCATCCGCTATCACAGCGAACACCGGGGAGCTGTTTTTT
.	TRBJ2-3	TRBV7-9	.	CASSLVVGASTDTQYF	TGTGCCAGCAGCTTAGTTGTGGGCGCGAGCACAGATACGCAGTATTTT
.	TRBJ1-1	TRBV7-9	.	CSSSSSRGVDTEAFF	TGTTCCAGCAGCTCCTCCCGGGGGGTGGACACTGAAGCTTTCTTT
TRBD1	TRBJ2-7	TRBV6-1	.	CASSPQGDEQYF	TGTGCCAGCAGCCCCCAGGGGGACGAGCAGTACTTC
.	TRBJ2-1	TRBV6-6	.	CASSYPVSYNEQFF	TGTGCCAGCAGTTACCCAGTCTCCTACAATGAGCAGTTCTTC
.	TRBJ2-3	TRBV7-8	.	CASSPGLQDTQYF	TGTGCCAGCAGCCCAGGACTTCAAGATACGCAGTATTTT
TRBD1	TRBJ2-2	TRBV7-9	few	CASSRTGELFF	TGTGCCAGCAGCCGGACAGGAGAGCTGTTTTTT
.	TRBJ1-2	TRBV4-1	.	CASSADLTNYGYTF	TGCGCCAGCAGCGCGGACTTGACTAACTATGGCTACACCTTC
.	TRBJ2-1	TRBV11-3	.	CASSFTGSGSEQFF	TGTGCCAGCAGCTTTACAGGGTCCGGTAGTGAGCAGTTCTTC
TRBD1	TRBJ2-7	TRBV29-1	once	CSVEGDRGPNEQYF	TGCAGCGTTGAAGGGGACAGGGGGCCCAACGAGCAGTACTTC
.	TRBJ2-5	TRBV6-5	.	CASSSRERETQYF	TGTGCCAGCAGCTCGCGTGAGAGGGAGACCCAGTACTTC
.	TRBJ1-2	TRBV11-3	.	CASSPDGSYGYTF	TGTGCCAGCAGCCCGGACGGGAGCTATGGCTACACCTTC
.	TRBJ2-7	TRBV7-9	once	CASSLGGGAPSYEQYF	TGTGCCAGCAGCTTAGGGGGCGGGGCCCCCTCCTACGAGCAGTACTTC
.	TRBJ1-1	TRBV5-1	.	CASSKGGSGTEAFF	TGCGCCAGCAGCAAGGGGGGGTCAGGAACTGAAGCTTTCTTT
TRBD1	TRBJ2-2	TRBV4-1	.	CASSQGQGAGELFF	TGCGCCAGCAGCCAAGGACAGGGTGCCGGGGAGCTGTTTTTT
.	TRBJ1-2	TRBV25-1	few	CASSIQGRNYGYTF	TGTGCCAGCAGTATCCAGGGAAGAAACTATGGCTACACCTTC
.	TRBJ2-7	TRBV10-1	.	CASSESGRPYEQYF	TGCGCCAGCAGTGAAAGTGGGAGGCCCTACGAGCAGTACTTC
TRBD2	TRBJ2-1	TRBV6-6	.	CASSRFGLAGHNEQFF	TGTGCCAGCAGCCGCTTTGGGCTAGCGGGGCACAATGAGCAGTTCTTC
TRBD1	TRBJ1-1	TRBV6-5	.	CASRTRQGMSTEAFF	TGTGCCAGCAGGACGCGACAGGGCATGAGCACTGAAGCTTTCTTT
.	TRBJ1-1	TRBV6-4	.	CASSEFYGNTEAFF	TGTGCCAGCAGCGAGTTCTATGGGAACACTGAAGCTTTCTTT
TRBD1	TRBJ2-7	TRBV6-5	.	CASSSTGTGGSEQYF	TGTGCCAGCAGTTCTACCGGGACAGGGGGCAGCGAGCAGTACTTC
TRBD1	TRBJ1-4	TRBV6-1	once	CASSLRGTGDEKLFF	TGTGCCAGCAGCTTACGTGGGACAGGGGATGAAAAACTGTTTTTT
TRBD2	TRBJ2-3	TRBV9	.	CASSVEAGGPQYF	TGTGCCAGCAGCGTTGAAGCGGGGGGGCCGCAGTATTTT
.	TRBJ1-6	TRBV11-2	.	CASSLEGGRNNSPLHF	TGTGCCAGCAGCTTAGAGGGAGGGAGAAATAATTCACCCCTCCACTTT
TRBD2	TRBJ2-7	TRBV2	.	CASGYLRGSYEQYF	TGTGCCAGCGGATACTTGCGGGGGAGCTACGAGCAGTACTTC
TRBD1	TRBJ2-5	TRBV25-1	.	CASSDINSRTGDQETQYF	TGTGCCAGCAGTGATATTAATTCTAGGACAGGGGATCAAGAGACCCAGTACTTC
.	TRBJ1-2	TRBV7-2	.	CASSPGVDGYTF	TGTGCCAGCAGCCCAGGGGTCGACGGCTACACCTTC
.	TRBJ1-5	TRBV18	.	CASSPPAGEPQHF	TGTGCCAGCTCACCTCCGGCAGGGGAACCCCAGCATTTT
TRBD2	TRBJ2-1	TRBV11-2	once	CASSFAGLALGANEQFF	TGTGCCAGCAGCTTCGCGGGACTAGCCCTGGGGGCCAATGAGCAGTTCTTC
.	TRBJ1-1	TRBV27	.	CASSLRQGPNTEAFF	TGTGCCAGCAGTTTACGGCAGGGTCCGAACACTGAAGCTTTCTTT
.	TRBJ1-1	TRBV29-1	.	CSVSDRNTEAFF	TGCAGCGTCTCGGACAGGAACACTGAAGCTTTCTTT
.	TRBJ1-2	TRBV27	.	CASSLSGAPWGYTF	TGTGCCAGCAGTTTATCTGGGGCCCCGTGGGGCTACACCTTC
.	TRBJ2-1	TRBV18	.	CASSPPSGNEQFF	TGTGCCAGCTCCCCTCCCTCCGGGAATGAGCAGTTCTTC
.	TRBJ2-7	TRBV10-3	.	CAIRALVNSYEQYF	TGTGCCATCAGAGCGCTAGTGAACTCCTACGAGCAGTACTTC
TRBD1	TRBJ2-7	TRBV9	.	CASSTGTGGLYEQYF	TGTGCCAGCAGCACCGGGACAGGGGGTTTATACGAGCAGTACTTC
TRBD1	TRBJ1-5	TRBV6-1	.	CASRPRGNSNQPQHF	TGTGCCAGCAGACCCAGGGGGAATAGCAATCAGCCCCAGCATTTT
TRBD1	TRBJ2-3	TRBV5-6	.	CASSLGGQGATDTQYF	TGTGCCAGCAGCTTGGGAGGACAGGGGGCAACAGATACGCAGTATTTT
.	TRBJ1-1	TRBV7-2	.	CASSPTSRGDTEAFF	TGTGCCAGCAGCCCTACCAGTCGAGGAGACACTGAAGCTTTCTTT
.	TRBJ1-2	TRBV29-1	.	CSVEDVRRGYGYTF	TGCAGCGTTGAAGATGTACGCCGGGGCTATGGCTACACCTTC